The rows below give T cell receptor beta chains drawn from one sample of a study of tumor-infiltrating lymphocytes in primary liver carcinoma. TCRdb re-called the multiplex PCR reads with MiXCR, one entry per CDR3 protein. The sample consists of roughly 100,000 distinct CDR3 sequences, 55% to 80% of them appearing once. Sequencing input: liver tumor tissue from sampling region 2. The receptor source for this set is an older woman with primary liver carcinoma and hepatitis B virus infection. CDR3s include the opening cysteine and the closing phenylalanine or tryptophan. D genes are given only for firm matches. Part of the rows lack a size; the others show once, few, many or a class for expanded clones.

V	D	J	size	DNA	CDR3
TRBV5-1	.	TRBJ2-7	many	TGCGCCAGCAGCTTAGGGCTCCAAGGGGAGCAGTACTTC	CASSLGLQGEQYF
TRBV6-5	TRBD2	TRBJ2-2	.	TGTGCCAGCAGTTCACAATTGACTAGCCGATACGCCGGGGAGCTGTTTTTT	CASSSQLTSRYAGELFF
TRBV7-9	.	TRBJ2-7	.	TGTGTCAGCAGCTCCTCCTACGAGCATTACTTC	CVSSSSYEHYF
TRBV2	.	TRBJ2-5	.	TGTGCCAACAGCGGAAAACAGGTCCAAGAGACCCAGTACTTC	CANSGKQVQETQYF
TRBV6-2/TRBV6-3	.	TRBJ2-7	.	TGTGTCGGCAGTTCCGGGGTGGAGCAGTACTTC	CVGSSGVEQYF
TRBV11-3	.	TRBJ1-2	.	TGTGCCAGCAGCGACCGGACAGCCTATGGCTACACCTTC	CASSDRTAYGYTF
TRBV6-6	.	TRBJ1-5	few	TGTGCCAGCAGGGGCACCAAGCAGGGGCTGAATGAGCCCCAGCATTTT	CASRGTKQGLNEPQHF
TRBV7-9	TRBD1	TRBJ1-4	few	TGTGCCAGCAGCCCACAGGGGGCTAATGAAAAACTGTTTTTT	CASSPQGANEKLFF
TRBV11-2	.	TRBJ1-6	.	TGTACCAACAGCTTAGAAACAGGATGCAATTCACCCCTCCACTTT	CTNSLETGCNSPLHF
TRBV29-1	TRBD2	TRBJ2-3	.	TGCAGCATTGAAGATCGGCGGGAGGGAGGCGGCACAGATACTCAGTATTTT	CSIEDRREGGGTDTQYF
TRBV12-3/TRBV12-4	.	TRBJ1-2	many	TGTGCCAGCAGTTTGGGGCAGATAACGTACTATGGCTACACCTTC	CASSLGQITYYGYTF
TRBV12-3/TRBV12-4	TRBD2	TRBJ2-7	many	TGTGCCAGCCGCCCTAGCGGGAGGTCCTACGAGCAGTACTTC	CASRPSGRSYEQYF
TRBV7-2	.	TRBJ1-2	.	TGTGCCAGCAGCTCGGACACCAGCTATGGCTACACCTTC	CASSSDTSYGYTF
TRBV24-1	TRBD2	TRBJ2-3	.	TGTGCCACCAGTGATTTCAGGACTAGCGGTGCCGGTGGGCCAGATACGCAGTATTTT	CATSDFRTSGAGGPDTQYF
TRBV5-6	.	TRBJ2-1	.	TGTTCCAGCAGCTATGGGACCTTGGATCAGTTCTTC	CSSSYGTLDQFF
TRBV19	.	TRBJ2-2	.	TGTGCCAGTACCCCGGACAATACTTACGGGGAGCTGTTTTTT	CASTPDNTYGELFF
TRBV6-1	.	TRBJ1-2	.	TGTGCTAGCGGGGGCTCAACGTGTGGCTACACCTTC	CASGGSTCGYTF
TRBV10-2	.	TRBJ1-1	.	TGCGCCAGCAGAGAGCCTATGGGCGTCGGGACTGAAGCTTTCTTT	CASREPMGVGTEAFF
TRBV6-1	.	TRBJ2-7	.	TGTGCCGGCAGCATAGGGGACCGTCGGGCCTACGAGCAGTACTTC	CAGSIGDRRAYEQYF
TRBV11-1	TRBD1	TRBJ2-7	medium-sized	TGTGCCAGCAGCTCCGCCGGGACAGGGGATGCCGAGCAGTACTTC	CASSSAGTGDAEQYF
TRBV29-1	.	TRBJ2-2	.	TGCAGTGCACGGACAGGCAACACCGGGGAGGTGTTTTTT	CSARTGNTGEVFF
TRBV11-2	.	TRBJ1-2	.	TGTGCCAGTAGCTTAGGGTCAGGACATGGCTACACCTTC	CASSLGSGHGYTF
TRBV28	TRBD2	TRBJ2-7	.	TGTGCCAGCAGTTTATACTCGGGACTAGCGGATACCTACGAGCAGTACTTC	CASSLYSGLADTYEQYF
TRBV6-5	.	TRBJ1-6	many	TGTGCCAGCAGTTACTCTGGGAGTGTTGGATCACCCCTCCACTTT	CASSYSGSVGSPLHF
TRBV12-3/TRBV12-4	TRBD2	TRBJ2-7	many	TGTGCCAGCAGTTTAGTCGGTTTCCTAGCGGGATACGAGCAGTACTTC	CASSLVGFLAGYEQYF
TRBV6-6	.	TRBJ2-7	.	TGTGCCGCGGGGTTCGAGCAGTATTTC	CAAGFEQYF
TRBV6-1	.	TRBJ1-5	.	TGTGCCAGCAGTGAAATAACTGTGCATAGCAATCAGCCCCAGCATTTT	CASSEITVHSNQPQHF
TRBV6-5	.	TRBJ1-1	many	TGTGCCAGCAGTTACGAGCGGGCGGTGGGCGCGGCTTTCTTT	CASSYERAVGAAFF
TRBV12-5	.	TRBJ2-6	.	TGCGCTAGTGGGGGACGGTGTTCTGGGGCCAACGTCCTGACTTTC	CASGGRCSGANVLTF
TRBV11-2	TRBD2	TRBJ2-7	.	TGTGTCAGCCGCTTAACTAGCGGAAGCGAGCAGTACTTC	CVSRLTSGSEQYF
TRBV11-3	.	TRBJ2-7	.	TGTGTCAGCAGCTTAGAGGGTAACGGGAGTTACGGGCAGTACTTC	CVSSLEGNGSYGQYF
TRBV6-1	.	TRBJ2-1	.	TGTGCCAGCAGTGAAGGATGGTACTTCATCAATGAGCACTTCTTC	CASSEGWYFINEHFF
TRBV5-1	.	TRBJ2-2	.	TGCGCCAGCAGCGGGGCGAACAGGCCCGGGGAGCTGTTTTTT	CASSGANRPGELFF
TRBV5-1	TRBD1	TRBJ1-1	once	TGCGCCAGCAGCCCCGGACAGGGAGAATGGACTGAAGCTTTCTTT	CASSPGQGEWTEAFF
TRBV6-1	.	TRBJ2-1	.	TGTACCAGCAGTGAACAGGACTCTGGGCACTTCTTC	CTSSEQDSGHFF
TRBV29-1	TRBD1	TRBJ1-5	.	TGCAGCGCTGCGGGACAGGGGATGGGTCAGCCCCAGCAATTT	CSAAGQGMGQPQQF
TRBV6-2/TRBV6-3	.	TRBJ2-7	many	TGTGCCAGCAGCCGACTAGGAGAAACCTCCTACGAGCAGTACTTC	CASSRLGETSYEQYF
TRBV11-2	.	TRBJ1-1	medium-sized	TGTGCCAGCACCCTGACCGTCGGGGGTATGACTGAAGCTTTCTTT	CASTLTVGGMTEAFF
TRBV12-3/TRBV12-4	.	TRBJ2-1	.	TGTGCCAGCAATTGGGGTAGGACGCGGTTCTTC	CASNWGRTRFF
TRBV13	TRBD2	TRBJ2-1	many	TGTGCCAGCAGCTTAGGGCTACGGGGTGCGGGAGGGAATGAGCAGTTCTTC	CASSLGLRGAGGNEQFF
TRBV6-1	.	TRBJ1-2	many	TGTGCCAGCAGATTTGGCAGCACTAACTATGGCTACACCTTC	CASRFGSTNYGYTF
TRBV28	.	TRBJ2-3	few	TGTGCCAGCAGTTTACCCCAGGGGAAGAGGACAGATACGCAGTATTTT	CASSLPQGKRTDTQYF
TRBV6-6	.	TRBJ2-3	.	TGTGTCAGCAATTTCGGCGGGCGTCGCACAGATACGCAGTATTTT	CVSNFGGRRTDTQYF
TRBV7-8	TRBD1	TRBJ2-2	many	TGTGCCAGCAGCCCCATTCCGGGACAGGGAGGGAGTAGCACCGGGGAGCTGTTTTTT	CASSPIPGQGGSSTGELFF
TRBV28	.	TRBJ2-1	few	TGTGCCAGCACCGTGACCCACCATCGCGGCAATGAGCAGTTCTTC	CASTVTHHRGNEQFF
TRBV6-2/TRBV6-3	TRBD2	TRBJ2-3	many	TGTGCCAGCAGAAATCCTAGCGGTTGGCTTTGGTCTAGCACAGATACGCAGTATTTT	CASRNPSGWLWSSTDTQYF
TRBV29-1	.	TRBJ2-2	once	TGCAGCGCAGCAGGGCTCCTGAACACCGGGGAGCTGTTTTTT	CSAAGLLNTGELFF
TRBV6-5	.	TRBJ2-7	.	TGTGCCAGCAGATTGGGACAATCGAGGGACCAGTACTTC	CASRLGQSRDQYF
TRBV5-4	.	TRBJ1-1	many	TGTGCCAGCAGCTTGGGGGCGGGGAACACTGAAGCTTTCTTT	CASSLGAGNTEAFF
TRBV28	TRBD2	TRBJ2-7	.	TGTGCCAGGAGTACTTACAGCGGGAGCTCCTACGAGCAGTACTTC	CARSTYSGSSYEQYF
TRBV25-1	TRBD2	TRBJ2-3	few	TGTGCCAGCAGTGAAGCTACTAGCGGGTGGGGCACAGATACGCAGTATTTT	CASSEATSGWGTDTQYF